What follows is one T cell receptor (beta chain) and its context. Clones were sequenced by immunoSEQ multiplex PCR, and TCRdb holds only the in-frame ones, with some missing. This table has about 74,000 clones, 85% to 95% appearing once. The data were obtained in a study of technical replicates of blood from a few donors. The TCR sequence derives from a human donor in good health. Sequencing was carried out using T cells isolated from PBMCs.

CDR3 DNA sequence: TGTGCCAGCAGTTCCGTTTATACTAGAAACAATGAGCAGTTCTTC. It codes for CASSSVYTRNNEQFF. The chain uses TRBV27 and TRBJ2-1; a weak D match, TRBD2 (5 bases). The germline gives CDR1 MNHEY, CDR2 SMNVEV (reference sequence). The length of the CDR3 is 15 residues. V lost 4 bases and J lost 5, with 15 bases in between.